Below are 30 T cell receptor beta chains sequenced from a single sample in a study of T cells in Graves' hyperthyroidism and ophthalmopathy. RNA transcripts gave rise to amplified TCR beta CDR3 regions. A first-round RT-PCR of the TCR CDR3 used the HTBI primer set. TCRdb recomputed calls from the multiplex PCR reads with MiXCR, one row per CDR3 protein. The sample holds 450,000 to 600,000 distinct CDR3 sequences, 11% to 15% seen once. Sequences were obtained from blood. The receptors stem from a middle-aged woman with Graves' hyperthyroidism.

This clonotype came up many times. V usage is TRBV7-8 and J usage is TRBJ2-5; D assignment may be TRBD1 or TRBD2 (5 bases each). The CDR3 covers 16 residues. Germline V gene sequence: CDR1 SGHVS, CDR2 FQNEAQ. V was cut by 5 bases and J by 2 bases, with 18 bases left in between. CDR3 loop: CASSERAGMGQETQYF. CDR3 nucleotides: TGTGCCAGCAGCGAGAGGGCAGGGATGGGACAAGAGACCCAGTACTTC.

This chain connects TRBV28 to TRBJ1-2; D may be TRBD1 (6 bases). This CDR3 has 13 amino acids. V was clipped by 5 bases and J by 5 bases, with 12 bases between them. The germline V gene has CDR1 MDHEN and CDR2 SYDVKM. The CDR3 loop is CASSMTGDYGYTF. The CDR3 region has the DNA TGTGCCAGCAGTATGACAGGCGATTATGGCTACACCTTC.

There are many counts of this clonotype. The chain employs TRBV12-3 or TRBV12-4 and TRBJ2-7, with 9 bases identical to TRBD1. The CDR3 totals 15 residues. The ends lost 4 bases at V and 3 bases at J; junction bases unmatched: 7. The CDR3 region has the DNA TGTGCCAGCAGTTACGAGGACAGGGGAGACTACGAGCAGTACTTC. This encodes CASSYEDRGDYEQYF.

This clonotype was counted between two and nine times. V usage is TRBV19 and J usage is TRBJ2-7; 9 nucleotides agree with TRBD2. The J segment lost 7 bases and the V segment lost 4 bases, leaving 8 bases of the junction unmatched. Germline CDR1 LNHDA, CDR2 SQIVND (reference sequence). The CDR3 runs to 14 residues. CDR3 residues: CASSNSGSLVEQYF. In DNA form, the CDR3 reads TGTGCCAGTAGTAATAGCGGGAGTCTGGTTGAGCAGTACTTC.

Ten or more counts support this clonotype. The chain links TRBV7-8 to TRBJ2-5, with TRBD2 identical over 10 bases. After removal of 5 bases from V and 3 bases from J, the junction contained 6 bases not matched to a gene. The CDR3 spans 15 residues. CDR1 is SGHVS, CDR2 FQNEAQ, per germline. Here the CDR3 DNA reads TGTGCCAGCAGCCGCCTCACTAGCGGGAAAGAGACCCAGTACTTC. Encoded protein: CASSRLTSGKETQYF.

The sample holds a few counts of this clonotype. The rearrangement links TRBV24-1 to TRBJ1-3; no firm D call. The CDR3 runs to 16 residues. CDR1 and CDR2 from the germline V gene are KGHDR and SFDVKD. V was shortened by 2 bases and J by 0 bases, with 10 bases between the two germline ends. CDR3: CATSDYRADSGNTIYF. The CDR3 coding sequence is TGTGCCACCAGTGATTACCGGGCCGACTCTGGAAACACCATATATTTT.

The table lists this clonotype with many counts. The gene calls are TRBV28 and TRBJ2-1; D unclear. CDR1 and CDR2 (germline): MDHEN, SYDVKM. The length of the CDR3 is 16 residues. V was clipped by 3 bases and J by 7 bases, with 19 bases between them. The CDR3 loop reads CASSFLSRGGRNEQFF. The CDR3 DNA reads TGTGCCAGCAGTTTTTTGAGTAGAGGTGGGCGAAATGAGCAGTTCTTC.

This clonotype was counted ten times or more. The J gene is TRBJ2-3, the V gene TRBV5-1; TRBD2 aligns across 7 bases. CDR3 length: 16 residues. Germline CDR1 is SGHRS and CDR2 is YFSETQ. After removal of 0 bases from V and 0 bases from J, the junction contained 4 bases not matched to a gene. CDR3 in DNA: TGCGCCAGCAGCTTGGCCGAGACTAGCAGCACAGATACGCAGTATTTT. Translating it yields CASSLAETSSTDTQYF.

This clonotype showed up just a few times. V and J are TRBV11-2 and TRBJ2-1, with 7 nucleotides matching TRBD1. The J segment lost 6 bases and the V segment lost 4 bases, leaving 3 bases of the junction unmatched. In germline, CDR1 is SGHAT, CDR2 FQNNGV. This CDR3 is 13 amino acids long. This CDR3 is CASSSTGSNEQFF. The CDR3 region has the DNA TGTGCCAGCAGCTCGACAGGGAGCAATGAGCAGTTCTTC.

This clonotype was recorded many times. The chain combines TRBV28 with TRBJ2-1, with 8 bases lining up with TRBD1. This CDR3 comprises 16 residues. Looked up from germline, CDR1 is MDHEN and CDR2 is SYDVKM. V shed 5 bases, J shed 8 bases, and the junction held 14 bases outside the gene matches. The CDR3 DNA reads as TGTGCCAGCAGTCCCCTGGACAGGGCCCTTTCTGATGAGCAGTTCTTC. The encoded protein is CASSPLDRALSDEQFF.

This clonotype was observed a few times. This chain uses TRBV20-1 with TRBJ2-7; a weak D match, TRBD1 (6 bases). V was clipped by 4 bases and J by 4 bases, with 17 bases between them. Germline loops: CDR1 DFQATT, CDR2 SNEGSKA (reference sequence). CDR3 length: 14 amino acids. CDR3 protein: CSAISQDRSYEQYF. As DNA, the CDR3 is TGCAGTGCTATTTCTCAGGACAGAAGTTACGAGCAGTACTTC.

This clonotype has ten or more counts. V usage is TRBV28 and J usage is TRBJ2-7, with TRBD2 identical over 10 bases. Germline-derived CDR1 and CDR2 are MDHEN and SYDVKM. The length of the CDR3 is 17 residues. Losses at the gene ends were 2 bases for V and 4 bases for J; bases not matched to a gene: 11. For the CDR3, the DNA is TGTGCCAGCAGTTTAGTTAGGACTAGCGGTGGGGGATACGAGCAGTACTTC. This gives the protein CASSLVRTSGGGYEQYF.

This clonotype was detected ten times or more. J is TRBJ2-5 and V is TRBV28, with 9 nucleotides matching TRBD1. This CDR3 comprises 15 residues. Looked up from germline, CDR1 is MDHEN and CDR2 is SYDVKM. The V segment lost 6 bases and the J segment 0 bases; nucleotides outside the gene matches: 5. The CDR3: CASRPGTGYQETQYF. For the CDR3, the DNA is TGTGCCAGCAGACCCGGGACAGGGTACCAAGAGACCCAGTACTTC.

This clonotype was picked up many times. This sequence joins TRBV20-1 and TRBJ2-5; 9 bases line up with TRBD1. CDR3 length: 14 residues. In germline, CDR1 is DFQATT, CDR2 SNEGSKA (reference sequence). J gave up 5 bases and V 6 bases, and 10 bases lay outside the gene matches. The CDR3 sequence is CSARLQGALETQYF. CDR3 bases: TGCAGTGCCAGACTACAGGGGGCTTTGGAGACCCAGTACTTC.

This clonotype was observed many times. The CDR3: CAWSVPGRGGNYGYTF. CDR3 in DNA: TGTGCCTGGAGTGTTCCCGGGAGGGGCGGAAACTATGGCTACACCTTC. V and J are TRBV30 and TRBJ1-2, with D perhaps TRBD1 (5 bases). The V end was cut by 0 bases, the J end by 2 bases, with 16 bases between. Per germline, CDR1 GTSNPN and CDR2 SVGIG (reference sequence). The CDR3 is made up of 16 amino acids.

V is TRBV5-1 and J is TRBJ2-3; D unresolved. The CDR3 spans 14 residues. With 1 base removed from V and 2 bases from J, the gap between germline ends came to 8 bases. The germline V gene has CDR1 SGHRS and CDR2 YFSETQ. The CDR3 protein is CASSLNENTDTQYF. CDR3 nucleotide sequence: TGCGCCAGCAGCTTGAACGAGAACACAGATACGCAGTATTTT.

The table lists this clonotype with many counts. The chain carries TRBV9 and TRBJ2-3; 8 bases fit TRBD1. CDR1 and CDR2 from the germline V gene are SGDLS and YYNGEE. V gave up 5 bases and J gave up 2 bases; unmatched junction bases: 10. This CDR3 has 16 amino acids. CDR3 residues: CASSPGQGLSTDTQYF. For the CDR3, the DNA is TGTGCCAGCAGTCCTGGACAGGGCCTTTCCACAGATACGCAGTATTTT.

Many counts were recorded for this clonotype. V gene TRBV28 combines with J gene TRBJ2-7, with D maybe TRBD1 (5 bases). The germline V and J ends were trimmed by 8 bases and 2 bases, with 10 bases remaining between them. The length of the CDR3 is 12 residues. Germline V gene lookup returns CDR1 MDHEN and CDR2 SYDVKM. CDR3 nucleotides: TGTGCCAGCGTGCAGGGCGCCTACGAGCAGTACTTC. It specifies CASVQGAYEQYF.

The chain links TRBV5-1 to TRBJ2-2; no clear D. Trimming took 4 bases from V and 5 from J, leaving 12 bases between them. CDR3 size: 14 residues. CDR1 and CDR2 from the germline V gene are SGHRS and YFSETQ. The CDR3 protein is CASSPLRRTGELFF. The CDR3 bases are TGCGCCAGCAGCCCTCTTCGACGTACCGGGGAGCTGTTTTTT.

The chain is built from TRBV6-1 and TRBJ1-3, with D unclear. Trimming took 3 bases from V and 0 from J, leaving 9 bases between them. This CDR3 comprises 15 residues. Looked up from germline, CDR1 is MNHNS and CDR2 is SASEGT. CDR3 protein: CASSDMGISGNTIYF. The CDR3 DNA is TGTGCCAGCAGTGATATGGGGATCTCTGGAAACACCATATATTTT.

The chain recombines TRBV20-1 with TRBJ2-3, with D perhaps assigned TRBD1 or TRBD2 (5 bases each). The CDR3 has 14 residues. Germline values: CDR1 DFQATT, CDR2 SNEGSKA (reference sequence). V lost 2 bases, J lost 0 bases, and 9 bases lay in between. CDR3 bases: TGCAGTGCTAGATTGGGGGTTAGCACAGATACGCAGTATTTT. Translated, it gives CSARLGVSTDTQYF.

Ten or more counts support this clonotype. V usage is TRBV5-1 and J usage is TRBJ1-1; possible D gene TRBD1, 6 bases. This CDR3 comprises 13 residues. Germline-derived CDR1 and CDR2 are SGHRS and YFSETQ. V lost 0 bases and J 3 bases, leaving 6 bases between the germline ends. This CDR3 is CASSLDRDTEAFF. The CDR3 DNA reads TGCGCCAGCAGCTTGGACAGGGACACTGAAGCTTTCTTT. Full variable domain (missing parts from reference TRBV5-1 and TRBJ1-1): KAGVTQTPRYLIKTRGQQVTLSCSPISGHRSVSWYQQTPGQGLQFLFEYFSETQRNKGNFPGRFSGRQFSNSRSEMNVSTLELGDSALYLCASSLDRDTEAFFGQGTRLTVV.

This clonotype was observed at least ten times. The rearrangement uses TRBV5-1 and TRBJ2-5; the D gene is possibly TRBD2 (5 bases). CDR3 length: 13 amino acids. With 4 bases removed from V and 1 base from J, the gap between germline ends came to 8 bases. Germline values: CDR1 SGHRS, CDR2 YFSETQ. CDR3 in amino acids: CASSHGIQETQYF. DNA of the CDR3: TGCGCCAGCAGCCACGGGATCCAAGAGACCCAGTACTTC.

This clonotype was seen ten or more times. The gene calls are TRBV6-1 and TRBJ2-7; D might be TRBD1 (5 bases). The CDR3 contains 15 residues. Germline V lookup: CDR1 MNHNS, CDR2 SASEGT. Trimming stripped 7 bases from V and 6 bases from J, with 22 bases between. As DNA, the CDR3 is TGTGCCAGCATAGTTCCAGGGAACCCCCGAGGCGAGCAGTACTTC. Translation: CASIVPGNPRGEQYF.

This chain connects TRBV7-2 to TRBJ1-6; 8 bases line up with TRBD1. The germline gives CDR1 SGHTA, CDR2 FQGNSA. This CDR3 has 14 residues. V lost 5 bases to trimming and J lost 8 bases; unmatched junction nucleotides: 5. CDR3 sequence reads: CASSRGTGYSPLHF. The CDR3 DNA sequence: TGTGCCAGCAGCCGCGGGACAGGATATTCACCCCTCCACTTT.

This clonotype has only a few counts. This chain uses TRBV28 with TRBJ1-5, with 7 bases that match TRBD1. Germline assignment: CDR1 MDHEN and CDR2 SYDVKM. With V trimmed by 11 bases and J by 1 base, 11 bases remained unmatched. This CDR3 contains 15 residues. Here the CDR3 reads CAQGGGVLSNQPQHF. CDR3 nucleotide sequence: TGTGCCCAGGGGGGGGGCGTTTTGAGCAATCAGCCCCAGCATTTT.

This clonotype showed up just a few times. The chain joins TRBV7-2 to TRBJ2-3; no reliable D call. The CDR3 has 11 residues. Trimming took off 3 bases at V and 6 bases at J, with 4 bases between the two ends. Germline CDR1 SGHTA, CDR2 FQGNSA. This CDR3 reads CASSFEDTQYF. CDR3 sequence (DNA): TGTGCCAGCAGCTTCGAGGATACGCAGTATTTT.

This chain links TRBV6-1 with TRBJ1-2; D possibly corresponds to TRBD1 (5 bases). Between the trimmed V and J ends, which lost 0 bases and 5 bases, there was a span of 19 bases. Germline lookup yields CDR1 MNHNS and CDR2 SASEGT. This CDR3 region has 17 residues. CDR3 nucleotide sequence: TGTGCCAGCAGTGAAGCCCCTGGCGGGGAGGGACCTTATGGCTACACCTTC. It specifies CASSEAPGGEGPYGYTF.

The gene calls are TRBV25-1 and TRBJ2-7, with D maybe TRBD2 (5 bases). The V end lost 7 bases, the J end lost 0 bases, and 16 bases lay between the germline ends. This CDR3 spans 15 amino acids. Germline assignment: CDR1 MGHDK and CDR2 SYGVNS. In DNA, the CDR3 is TGTGCCAGCACGCCTAGAGGCGGGTCCTCCTACGAGCAGTACTTC. Encoded protein: CASTPRGGSSYEQYF.

This clonotype came up many times. The chain carries TRBV6-1 and TRBJ2-1; D may be TRBD2 (5 bases). Germline CDR1 and CDR2: MNHNS and SASEGT. V dropped 6 bases and J dropped 3 bases, with 24 bases sitting between them. The CDR3 spans 18 residues. The CDR3 region is CASRLHKLGLADYNEQFF. As DNA, the CDR3 is TGTGCCAGCAGATTACACAAACTCGGGCTAGCCGACTACAATGAGCAGTTCTTC.